Sequencing of this T cell receptor (delta chain) was carried out in a study of gamma-delta chains in newborns, infants, children. About the research overall: Microbial exposure reportedly drives polyclonal innate γδ T cell expansion after birth.

TCRdb reprocessed the reads through CATT. In the table there are 8,500 to 13,000 delta-chain clones, 3% to 4.5% of which are singletons. Sequencing input: blood. This receptor was obtained from a child who was a newborn, infant or young child, either healthy, febrile or measles-vaccinated (not recorded which).

For the CDR3, the DNA is TGTGCAGCAAGCGCGGGAAGTCCTACCCCTGGGGTCCACGATAAACTCATCTTT. It codes for CAASAGSPTPGVHDKLIF. The chain employs TRAV29/DV5 and TRDJ1, with D perhaps matching TRDD2 or TRDD3 (6 bases each). V lost 0 bases and J 4 bases, leaving 25 bases between the germline ends. From germline, CDR1 is NSMFDY and CDR2 ISSIKDK. The CDR3 sequence is 18 residues long.